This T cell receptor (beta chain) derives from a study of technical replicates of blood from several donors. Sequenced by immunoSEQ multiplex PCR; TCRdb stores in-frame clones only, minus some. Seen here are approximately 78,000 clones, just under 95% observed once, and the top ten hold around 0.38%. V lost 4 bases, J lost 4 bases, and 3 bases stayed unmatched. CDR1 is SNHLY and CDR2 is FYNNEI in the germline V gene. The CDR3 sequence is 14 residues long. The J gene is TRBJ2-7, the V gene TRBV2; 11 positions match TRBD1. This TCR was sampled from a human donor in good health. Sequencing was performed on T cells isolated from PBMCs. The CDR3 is CASSGGDRGYEQYF. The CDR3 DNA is TGTGCCAGCAGTGGGGGGGACAGGGGGTACGAGCAGTACTTC.